This T cell receptor beta chain is drawn from a study of T-cell memory formation after mild COVID-19. Looking at the study overall: Clusters of TCRs were largely donor specific.

Study-level findings and limits: Day 15 to 85 contractors were CD4/CD8 balanced; later expanders leaned CD4+.

This CDR3 contains 14 residues. Trimming took off 6 bases at V and 2 bases at J, with 13 bases between the two ends. This clonotype has just a few counts. Its antigen is as yet unknown. A single record per CDR3 protein comes from TCRdb applying MiXCR to the 5' RACE reads. This table has fewer than 200,000 distinct CDR3 sequences, less than 20% appearing once. The V and J genes are TRBV12-3 or TRBV12-4 and TRBJ1-2; D perhaps matches TRBD1 (5 bases). The sequence was collected from a young man who had mild COVID-19 (a few samples of this study predate the infection). Cell type and time point are not known. The sequencing input was PBMCs or a T cell subset sorted from them (not recorded which). CDR3 in amino acids: CASRWGWTNYGYTF. The DNA for the CDR3 is TGTGCCAGCAGGTGGGGGTGGACGAACTATGGCTACACCTTC.